These 14 T cell receptor beta chains originate from one sample sequenced in a study of cytomegalovirus exposure and HLA in healthy donors (dated by TCRdb to 2017 to 2019). The library was made by the immunoSEQ multiplex PCR assay. A mixture of 60 forward primers for TCR Vbeta segments and 13 reverse primers for TCR Jbeta segments was used in the multiplex PCR. The table was pulled from immuneACCESS by TCRdb, which kept in-frame rearrangements only. Such tables lose some clones; where checked, under half of the loss comes from unresolved V genes, and the rest has no known cause. The sample records 200,000 or so clones, around 86% of which are singletons. The top ten clones comprise about 0.8% of the sample. Sequenced: PBMCs. Receptors originate from a woman in her late teens or twenties in good health and CMV-seronegative.

The J gene is TRBJ2-3, the V gene TRBV6-5; 9 bases align to TRBD1. The CDR3 is 15 residues long. CDR1 and CDR2 from the germline V gene are MNHEY and SVGAGI. The V segment lost 2 bases and the J segment 3 bases; nucleotides outside the gene matches: 3. Written as DNA, the CDR3 is TGTGCCAGCAGTTACCGGGACAGGGATACAGATACGCAGTATTTT. Translation: CASSYRDRDTDTQYF.

The chain combines TRBV13 with TRBJ2-7; 10 bases are a match to TRBD2. CDR3 size: 14 residues. Losses at the gene ends were 5 bases for V and 4 bases for J; bases not matched to a gene: 5. Germline V gene data show CDR1 as PRHDT and CDR2 as FYEKMQ (reference sequence). The chain's CDR3 is CASSVGLATYEQYF. The CDR3 coding sequence is TGTGCCAGCAGCGTGGGACTAGCGACTTACGAGCAGTACTTC.

The CDR3 loop is CASRSYQPQHF. The CDR3 coding sequence is TGTGCAAGTCGCTCTTATCAGCCCCAGCATTTT. This rearrangement joins TRBV12-2 to TRBJ1-5. TRBV12-2 is an annotated pseudogene. The CDR3 contains 11 residues.

This rearrangement joins TRBV2 to TRBJ1-1; D gene ambiguous. The CDR3 consists of 17 residues. From germline, CDR1 is SNHLY and CDR2 FYNNEI. Trimming left V 2 bases short and J 2 bases short, with 18 bases between. Here the CDR3 reads CASSEILGYPGNTEAFF. Written as DNA, the CDR3 is TGTGCCAGCAGTGAAATTTTAGGTTACCCGGGTAACACTGAAGCTTTCTTT.

The chain has TRBV9 and TRBJ2-7, with a weak D call TRBD2 (5 bases). The CDR3 covers 13 residues. CDR1 is SGDLS, CDR2 YYNGEE, per germline. With 0 bases removed from V and 6 bases from J, the gap between germline ends came to 10 bases. The CDR3 is CASSVDEGTEQYF. The DNA of the CDR3 is TGTGCCAGCAGCGTAGATGAGGGAACCGAGCAGTACTTC.

The chain is built from TRBV5-1 and TRBJ1-6, with D hard to call. Germline V gene data show CDR1 as SGHRS and CDR2 as YFSETQ. The CDR3 runs to 13 residues. The germline V and J ends were trimmed by 0 bases and 7 bases, with 5 bases remaining between them. The CDR3 here is CASSLGQNSPLHF. The CDR3 coding sequence is TGCGCCAGCAGCTTGGGTCAGAATTCACCCCTCCACTTT. The whole variable domain, filled in from reference TRBV5-1 and TRBJ1-6, reads KAGVTQTPRYLIKTRGQQVTLSCSPISGHRSVSWYQQTPGQGLQFLFEYFSETQRNKGNFPGRFSGRQFSNSRSEMNVSTLELGDSALYLCASSLGQNSPLHFGNGTRLTVT.

The chain has TRBV29-1 and TRBJ1-1; D perhaps matches TRBD1 (5 bases). The ends were cut back, 5 bases at V and 11 bases at J, with 9 bases in the middle. This CDR3 is built from 9 residues. CDR1 and CDR2 (germline): SQVTM, ANQGSEA. DNA of the CDR3: TGCAGCGTTAACCGGGGGGCTTTCTTT. Its protein is CSVNRGAFF.

The CDR3: CASSLGAGGLNEQFF. CDR3 DNA: TGTGCCAGCAGCTTAGGAGCGGGGGGCCTCAATGAGCAGTTCTTC. The rearrangement joins TRBV7-9 to TRBJ2-1; 9 bases agree with TRBD2. With V trimmed by 1 base and J by 6 bases, 4 bases remained unmatched. The CDR3 spans 15 residues. The germline CDR1 and CDR2 sequences are SEHNR and FQNEAQ (reference sequence).

Only one count was recorded for this clone. At one end the junction does not follow the germline gene, possibly because of a read error. The chain is built from TRBV12-5 and TRBJ2-1, with TRBD2 matching over 7 bases. Germline V CDR1 and CDR2: LGHNT, FRNRAP. The CDR3 consists of 12 residues. The CDR3 DNA is TGTGCGAGTGTTGGGACTACCAATGAGCAGTTCTTC. This codes for CASVGTTNEQFF.

The gene calls are TRBV5-1 and TRBJ2-7; D not resolved. In germline, CDR1 is SGHRS, CDR2 YFSETQ. This CDR3 contains 14 residues. V was clipped by 0 bases and J by 0 bases, with 7 bases between them. The CDR3: CASSLDQASYEQYF. Written as DNA, the CDR3 is TGCGCCAGCAGCTTGGACCAGGCCTCCTACGAGCAGTACTTC.

The rearrangement uses TRBV30 and TRBJ1-4; D ambiguous. The V end lost 2 bases, the J end lost 5 bases, and 12 bases lay between the germline ends. CDR1 is GTSNPN and CDR2 is SVGIG in the germline V gene (reference sequence). The CDR3 runs to 14 residues. CDR3 sequence: CAWSFTHGNEKLFF. The CDR3 DNA is TGTGCCTGGAGTTTTACCCACGGGAATGAAAAACTGTTTTTT.

This clone showed up just once. This sequence joins TRBV19 and TRBJ1-5, with D maybe TRBD1 (5 bases). The V gene lost 7 bases and the J gene lost 6 bases, with 13 bases spanning the gap. Germline CDR1 reads LNHDA; CDR2 reads SQIVND (reference sequence). This CDR3 has 13 amino acids. The CDR3 protein is CASTNTGFQPQHF. The DNA of the CDR3 is TGTGCCAGTACTAACACAGGATTTCAGCCCCAGCATTTT.

This clone was found once. This chain uses TRBV21-1 with TRBJ2-5; TRBD2, the table's D call, was not compared with the DNA. TRBV21-1 corresponds to a pseudogene. The CDR3 has 16 amino acids. CDR3 sequence (DNA): TGTGCCAGCAGCAAAGCTAGCGGGAGGGCCGCAGAGACCCAGTACTTC. This gives the protein CASSKASGRAAETQYF.

The gene calls are TRBV7-9 and TRBJ2-1; D is unclear. Deletions cut 5 bases from V and 7 bases from J, with 9 bases between. This CDR3 contains 12 residues. CDR1 and CDR2 (germline): SEHNR, FQNEAQ (reference sequence). The CDR3 bases are TGTGCCAGCAGCCGATTAGATAATGAGCAGTTCTTC. Its translation is CASSRLDNEQFF.